The rows below give T cell receptor beta chains drawn from one sample of a study of T cell responses to AZD1222 COVID-19 vaccine. TCRdb keeps only in-frame clones here, not all; method: immunoSEQ multiplex PCR. The sample gives about 120,000 clones, around 87% of which show up once; 3% is in the top ten. The specimen comprised peripheral blood, sampled 28 days after the second AZD1222 dose. These receptor sequences come from an adult who received the AZD1222 COVID-19 vaccine. Both conserved end residues are part of each CDR3. The D gene is left open where the match is weak. Some rows mark clone size as missing; the rest say once, few, many or name a class of expanded clone.

cdr3_nt: TGTGCCAGCAGTTCACCGGGACAGCTTAATTCACCCCTCCACTTT
cdr3_aa: CASSSPGQLNSPLHF
cdr3_length: 15
v_call: TRBV6-5
j_call: TRBJ1-6
d_call: TRBD1
clone_size: NA

cdr3_nt: TGTGCCAGCAGCCCATGGGGGACAGGGTCTGGCTACACCTTC
cdr3_aa: CASSPWGTGSGYTF
cdr3_length: 14
v_call: TRBV7-2
j_call: TRBJ1-2
d_call: TRBD1
clone_size: few

cdr3_nt: TGTGCCTGGAGTGTACCTGGGACATCGCAGCATTTT
cdr3_aa: CAWSVPGTSQHF
cdr3_length: 12
v_call: TRBV30
j_call: TRBJ1-5
d_call: NA
clone_size: few

cdr3_nt: TGTGCCACCAGTGATGGGACAGGGGATCGCTACACCTTC
cdr3_aa: CATSDGTGDRYTF
cdr3_length: 13
v_call: TRBV24-1
j_call: TRBJ1-2
d_call: TRBD1
clone_size: NA

cdr3_nt: TGTGCCAGCAGCCCCGGGACTAGCGGGGGGGCCGATGAGCAGTTCTTC
cdr3_aa: CASSPGTSGGADEQFF
cdr3_length: 16
v_call: TRBV6-2/TRBV6-3
j_call: TRBJ2-1
d_call: TRBD2
clone_size: NA

cdr3_nt: TGCAGTGCTAGTGTACCTGGGGTCCCTGAAGCTTTCTTT
cdr3_aa: CSASVPGVPEAFF
cdr3_length: 13
v_call: TRBV20-1
j_call: TRBJ1-1
d_call: NA
clone_size: once

cdr3_nt: TGCAGCGTTGGGACTGCCGGAGCCAACGTCCTGACTTTC
cdr3_aa: CSVGTAGANVLTF
cdr3_length: 13
v_call: TRBV29-1
j_call: TRBJ2-6
d_call: NA
clone_size: NA

cdr3_nt: TGTGCCAGCAGCCAAGACATGGGGTCAGGGAGCACTGAAGCTTTCTTT
cdr3_aa: CASSQDMGSGSTEAFF
cdr3_length: 16
v_call: TRBV3-1/TRBV3-2
j_call: TRBJ1-1
d_call: NA
clone_size: NA

cdr3_nt: TGTGCCACCAGTGGGCTGGGCGGTCTTAGAGAAAAACTGTTTTTT
cdr3_aa: CATSGLGGLREKLFF
cdr3_length: 15
v_call: TRBV24-1
j_call: TRBJ1-4
d_call: NA
clone_size: NA

cdr3_nt: TGTGCCAGCAGCTTAGACAGGGCAAGAGGGAACACCATATATTTT
cdr3_aa: CASSLDRARGNTIYF
cdr3_length: 15
v_call: TRBV7-9
j_call: TRBJ1-3
d_call: NA
clone_size: few

cdr3_nt: TGTGCCAGCAGTTTACTGGTGCAGGGCGAGCAGTACTTC
cdr3_aa: CASSLLVQGEQYF
cdr3_length: 13
v_call: TRBV28
j_call: TRBJ2-7
d_call: NA
clone_size: NA

cdr3_nt: TGTGCCAGCAGTTTTCGGCTAGCGGGATTAACCACAGATACGCAGTATTTT
cdr3_aa: CASSFRLAGLTTDTQYF
cdr3_length: 17
v_call: TRBV27
j_call: TRBJ2-3
d_call: TRBD2
clone_size: NA

cdr3_nt: TGTGCCAGCAGGAGGACAGTGGCCGAGCAGTACTTC
cdr3_aa: CASRRTVAEQYF
cdr3_length: 12
v_call: TRBV6-5
j_call: TRBJ2-7
d_call: NA
clone_size: NA

cdr3_nt: TGTGCCAGCAGTGACTCGTTTAATTCACCCCTCCACTTT
cdr3_aa: CASSDSFNSPLHF
cdr3_length: 13
v_call: TRBV6-4
j_call: TRBJ1-6
d_call: NA
clone_size: few

cdr3_nt: TGCGCCAGCAGCGATTGGACAGGGCCCTCTATATTCTATGGCTACACCTTC
cdr3_aa: CASSDWTGPSIFYGYTF
cdr3_length: 17
v_call: TRBV5-1
j_call: TRBJ1-2
d_call: TRBD1
clone_size: NA

cdr3_nt: TGTGCCAGCAGGGGGGGGCCCCAAATGAACACTGAAGCTTTCTTT
cdr3_aa: CASRGGPQMNTEAFF
cdr3_length: 15
v_call: TRBV11-2
j_call: TRBJ1-1
d_call: NA
clone_size: NA

cdr3_nt: TGTGCCAGTAGTCCAACAGCCTTCTATGGCTACACCTTC
cdr3_aa: CASSPTAFYGYTF
cdr3_length: 13
v_call: TRBV19
j_call: TRBJ1-2
d_call: NA
clone_size: NA

cdr3_nt: TGTGCCAGCAGTGAAGACAGCTCTGGGGCCAACGTCCTGACTTTC
cdr3_aa: CASSEDSSGANVLTF
cdr3_length: 15
v_call: TRBV6-4
j_call: TRBJ2-6
d_call: NA
clone_size: few

cdr3_nt: TGCGCCAGCAGGCCCCTCAGCGCGAACACCGGGGAGCTGTTTTTT
cdr3_aa: CASRPLSANTGELFF
cdr3_length: 15
v_call: TRBV5-1
j_call: TRBJ2-2
d_call: NA
clone_size: NA

cdr3_nt: TGTGCCATCAGTGAGTCTGCGGAGAATGGGGAAGCTTTCTTT
cdr3_aa: CAISESAENGEAFF
cdr3_length: 14
v_call: TRBV10-3
j_call: TRBJ1-1
d_call: NA
clone_size: NA

cdr3_nt: TGTGCCAGCAGCACTGGACAGGGAGGATATGGAAACACCATATATTTT
cdr3_aa: CASSTGQGGYGNTIYF
cdr3_length: 16
v_call: TRBV9
j_call: TRBJ1-3
d_call: TRBD1
clone_size: NA

cdr3_nt: TGTGCCAGCAGTTCACAGGGTTACGAGCAGTACTTC
cdr3_aa: CASSSQGYEQYF
cdr3_length: 12
v_call: TRBV2
j_call: TRBJ2-7
d_call: NA
clone_size: NA

cdr3_nt: TGCGCCAGCAGCCAAGATATAGGGGGCATCCCTGGCTACACCTTC
cdr3_aa: CASSQDIGGIPGYTF
cdr3_length: 15
v_call: TRBV4-1
j_call: TRBJ1-2
d_call: TRBD1
clone_size: NA

cdr3_nt: TGCGCCAGCGCCGGGGACAGTAATGAAAAACTGTTTTTT
cdr3_aa: CASAGDSNEKLFF
cdr3_length: 13
v_call: TRBV5-1
j_call: TRBJ1-4
d_call: TRBD1
clone_size: NA

cdr3_nt: TGTGCCAGCAGTTTAGAACAGGAATACAATGAGCAGTTCTTC
cdr3_aa: CASSLEQEYNEQFF
cdr3_length: 14
v_call: TRBV27
j_call: TRBJ2-1
d_call: NA
clone_size: NA

cdr3_nt: TGTGCCAGCAGCCAAGAGATTGGAGACAGGGACAATGAGCAGTTCTTC
cdr3_aa: CASSQEIGDRDNEQFF
cdr3_length: 16
v_call: TRBV14
j_call: TRBJ2-1
d_call: TRBD1
clone_size: NA

cdr3_nt: TGTGCCACCACGGGGACACAGGGTCGGTATGGCTACACCTTC
cdr3_aa: CATTGTQGRYGYTF
cdr3_length: 14
v_call: TRBV19
j_call: TRBJ1-2
d_call: NA
clone_size: NA

cdr3_nt: TGTGCCAGCTCACCCTATGGACGGATCTCTGGAAACACCATATATTTT
cdr3_aa: CASSPYGRISGNTIYF
cdr3_length: 16
v_call: TRBV18
j_call: TRBJ1-3
d_call: NA
clone_size: once

cdr3_nt: TGCGCCAGCAGCTTGGTATCCGGCGCAGGGTCCTACAATGAGCAGTTCTTC
cdr3_aa: CASSLVSGAGSYNEQFF
cdr3_length: 17
v_call: TRBV5-1
j_call: TRBJ2-1
d_call: NA
clone_size: NA

cdr3_nt: TGTGCCAGCAGCCCCGGGGCGAGGGAGACCCAGTACTTC
cdr3_aa: CASSPGARETQYF
cdr3_length: 13
v_call: TRBV2
j_call: TRBJ2-5
d_call: NA
clone_size: NA

cdr3_nt: TGTGCCAGCAGCGTAGGTGCAACTATCAGGGGAGGCACTGAAGCTTTCTTT
cdr3_aa: CASSVGATIRGGTEAFF
cdr3_length: 17
v_call: TRBV9
j_call: TRBJ1-1
d_call: NA
clone_size: few

cdr3_nt: TGCGCCAGCAGCTTGCAAGTTTGGACTGAAGCTTTCTTT
cdr3_aa: CASSLQVWTEAFF
cdr3_length: 13
v_call: TRBV5-1
j_call: TRBJ1-1
d_call: NA
clone_size: NA

cdr3_nt: TGTGCCAGCAGCTTAGGGATCCGGGACAGGTATAATCAGCCCCAGCATTTT
cdr3_aa: CASSLGIRDRYNQPQHF
cdr3_length: 17
v_call: TRBV13
j_call: TRBJ1-5
d_call: TRBD1
clone_size: NA

cdr3_nt: TGTGCCAGCAGTAACGCCGGGACGTATTCACCCCTCCACTTT
cdr3_aa: CASSNAGTYSPLHF
cdr3_length: 14
v_call: TRBV6-5
j_call: TRBJ1-6
d_call: NA
clone_size: NA

cdr3_nt: TGTGCCAGCAGCCCAGGAGCTAACTATGGCTACACCTTC
cdr3_aa: CASSPGANYGYTF
cdr3_length: 13
v_call: TRBV6-6
j_call: TRBJ1-2
d_call: NA
clone_size: NA

cdr3_nt: TGTGCCAGTAGTCACAGGGTTGATCAGCCCCAGCATTTT
cdr3_aa: CASSHRVDQPQHF
cdr3_length: 13
v_call: TRBV19
j_call: TRBJ1-5
d_call: NA
clone_size: NA

cdr3_nt: TGCGCCAGCAGCAGCGGGACAGGTGGTGACGGCTACACCTTC
cdr3_aa: CASSSGTGGDGYTF
cdr3_length: 14
v_call: TRBV5-1
j_call: TRBJ1-2
d_call: TRBD1
clone_size: few

cdr3_nt: TGCGCCAGCAGCCCCGGGACAGCGAACACCGGGGAGCTGTTTTTT
cdr3_aa: CASSPGTANTGELFF
cdr3_length: 15
v_call: TRBV5-1
j_call: TRBJ2-2
d_call: TRBD1
clone_size: NA

cdr3_nt: TGTGCCAGCAGTGAACCCCGGGACAGGGTGTTACAGGACACCGGGGAGCTGTTTTTT
cdr3_aa: CASSEPRDRVLQDTGELFF
cdr3_length: 19
v_call: TRBV6-1
j_call: TRBJ2-2
d_call: TRBD1
clone_size: NA

cdr3_nt: TGTGCCAGCAGCCAAGAAGGAGGACTAGCGGGGGGCAGCTCCTACGAGCAGTACTTC
cdr3_aa: CASSQEGGLAGGSSYEQYF
cdr3_length: 19
v_call: TRBV3-1/TRBV3-2
j_call: TRBJ2-7
d_call: TRBD2
clone_size: NA

cdr3_nt: TGCAGCGTTGAGCTCAGCAACTATGGCTACACCTTC
cdr3_aa: CSVELSNYGYTF
cdr3_length: 12
v_call: TRBV29-1
j_call: TRBJ1-2
d_call: NA
clone_size: NA

cdr3_nt: TGTGCCAGCAGCCCCCGGGGGGCTGGAAACACCATATATTTT
cdr3_aa: CASSPRGAGNTIYF
cdr3_length: 14
v_call: TRBV7-8
j_call: TRBJ1-3
d_call: NA
clone_size: NA

cdr3_nt: TGTGCCAGCAGCTTAGACGCACAAGTCTCACCCCTCCACTTT
cdr3_aa: CASSLDAQVSPLHF
cdr3_length: 14
v_call: TRBV7-2
j_call: TRBJ1-6
d_call: NA
clone_size: NA

cdr3_nt: TGCGCCAGCAGCTCCTTCAGGGTACAAGGCGGGGAGCTGTTTTTT
cdr3_aa: CASSSFRVQGGELFF
cdr3_length: 15
v_call: TRBV5-1
j_call: TRBJ2-2
d_call: NA
clone_size: NA

cdr3_nt: TGTGCCAGCCTACCATGGGCAGAGGATATTGGAAACACCATATATTTT
cdr3_aa: CASLPWAEDIGNTIYF
cdr3_length: 16
v_call: TRBV7-9
j_call: TRBJ1-3
d_call: NA
clone_size: NA

cdr3_nt: TGTGCCATCACCGACTCGGGTTATAGCTTATATGGCTACACCTTC
cdr3_aa: CAITDSGYSLYGYTF
cdr3_length: 15
v_call: TRBV10-3
j_call: TRBJ1-2
d_call: NA
clone_size: NA

cdr3_nt: TGCGCCAGCAGCTTGGTAGGGGCAGATACGCAGTATTTT
cdr3_aa: CASSLVGADTQYF
cdr3_length: 13
v_call: TRBV5-1
j_call: TRBJ2-3
d_call: NA
clone_size: NA

cdr3_nt: TGTGCCAGCAGTTGGGACAGCTCCTACAATGAGCAGTTCTTC
cdr3_aa: CASSWDSSYNEQFF
cdr3_length: 14
v_call: TRBV6-2/TRBV6-3
j_call: TRBJ2-1
d_call: TRBD1
clone_size: medium-sized

cdr3_nt: TGCGCCAGCAGCCATATACGAGGGGTCGACGAGCAGTACTTC
cdr3_aa: CASSHIRGVDEQYF
cdr3_length: 14
v_call: TRBV4-3
j_call: TRBJ2-7
d_call: NA
clone_size: NA

cdr3_nt: TGTGCCAGCAGCAAGGGACGGTTCCTTTATAGCAATCAGCCCCAGCATTTT
cdr3_aa: CASSKGRFLYSNQPQHF
cdr3_length: 17
v_call: TRBV21-1
j_call: TRBJ1-5
d_call: NA
clone_size: once

cdr3_nt: TGTGCCAGCAGCCCCGCAGGGGCCAACGTCCTGACTTTC
cdr3_aa: CASSPAGANVLTF
cdr3_length: 13
v_call: TRBV5-6
j_call: TRBJ2-6
d_call: NA
clone_size: NA

cdr3_nt: TGTGCCAGCAGCGTAGCATCAGGGACTTCACCTAACTATGGCTACACCTTC
cdr3_aa: CASSVASGTSPNYGYTF
cdr3_length: 17
v_call: TRBV9
j_call: TRBJ1-2
d_call: NA
clone_size: NA

cdr3_nt: TGTGCCAGCAGCCCTGGACAGGGAGGTGAAGCTTTCTTT
cdr3_aa: CASSPGQGGEAFF
cdr3_length: 13
v_call: TRBV13
j_call: TRBJ1-1
d_call: TRBD1
clone_size: NA

cdr3_nt: TGCAGCGCCACAGGGGGGGCTCAAGAGACCCAGTACTTC
cdr3_aa: CSATGGAQETQYF
cdr3_length: 13
v_call: TRBV29-1
j_call: TRBJ2-5
d_call: NA
clone_size: once

cdr3_nt: TGTGCCAGCATCACGGGGTCAAAAGCTTTCTTT
cdr3_aa: CASITGSKAFF
cdr3_length: 11
v_call: TRBV6-5
j_call: TRBJ1-1
d_call: NA
clone_size: few